This TCR beta chain was sequenced in a study of cytomegalovirus exposure and HLA in healthy donors listed by TCRdb under 2017. In the study overall: In an earlier analysis of 587 of the donors, around 290 Gb of sequence data and about 110 million unique TCR beta sequences from about 179 million T cells were reported. An early release that covered fewer than 750 HLA-typed donors contained around 330 gigabases of sequencing data and about 93 million unique TCR sequences. Of the roughly 420 genotyped donors, less than 90% were placed in the genetic ancestry cluster associated with self-reported Caucasian donors. The study aimed to test whether signatures of past pathogen exposure could be identified by cataloging public T cell receptors. The study used immunosequencing to profile the T cell repertoires of several hundred subjects and linked those repertoires to cytomegalovirus serostatus. A separate validation cohort of roughly 130 different subjects was used in addition to the 666-subject first cohort. To predict cytomegalovirus infection status, the study brought together high-throughput TCR immunosequencing, statistical association of individual TCRs with disease status, and machine learning. In a later analysis, previously published TCR beta repertoires from 666 donors were re-analyzed and high-resolution HLA genotyping was added so that TCR occurrence patterns could be studied. In the later analysis, no new phenotypic data were used to find candidate immune exposures; instead, reliance was placed on TCR beta sequences and their occurrence across donors. An earlier analysis of 587 of the donors used high-throughput TCR beta sequencing to judge whether each TCR beta V gene segment behaved as functional or pseudogenic. Donor age, sex, ethnicity and CMV serostatus were collected together with the repertoire data. A later genetic analysis used genome-wide SNP genotypes for 398 of the 666 donors, treating that subset as a discovery cohort. Every repertoire in the discovery cohort had been generated on one and the same sequencing platform. Both class I and class II loci were covered by HLA typing, at four-digit resolution. Typing coverage varied by locus: 629-630 donors for A, B, C, DRB1 and DQB1; roughly 520 for DQA1; some 610 for DPA1; more than 450 for DPB1. Roughly five DR-DQ haplotypes were treated as single units for association and clustering because of strong linkage in the cohort. On average, around 230,000 unique TCR beta nucleotide sequences were sequenced per donor among a few hundred genotyped donors of the cohort, with roughly 18% of those sequences being non-productive.

Comments on this clone: There is no known antigen for this receptor. Base qualities are not at hand, and no much larger clone is one base apart.

The study at large found these results: According to a later analysis, parvovirus B19, influenza, CMV and Epstein-Barr virus appeared linked to several top co-occurrence clusters. According to a later analysis, TCR association rates differed among HLA loci, with DRB1 alleles showing the most associated TCRs and HLA-C alleles showing the fewest. A group of highly shared sequence variants was considered likely to be a technical artifact of the sequencing pipeline. The classifier was reported to diagnose cytomegalovirus status with high specificity and sensitivity in both the original cohort and the validation cohort. Correlated functional status among segregating V segments might be attributable to linkage disequilibrium, but an unknown experimental factor could not be ruled out. Presence/absence analyses assumed roughly uniform sequencing depth across donors, an assumption that may not hold. Specific HLA alleles were associated with 16,951 TCR beta sequences at a false discovery rate of 0.05 in a later analysis. Assigning TCR associations to individual alleles was difficult when HLA alleles, especially DR and DQ, strongly co-occurred. HLA typing was unavailable for some donors at each locus, so association tests used only the typed subset. A few of the identified cytomegalovirus-associated TCR beta chains were confirmed in vitro to be specific for cytomegalovirus antigens. A total of some 180 TCR beta chains were listed by the study as associated with cytomegalovirus. According to a later genetic analysis, donors in an Asian-associated ancestry cluster had fewer N-insertions in productive TCRs than the approximately 670-donor mean. It was suggested by the authors that the approach could potentially be generalized to other disease states and immunological phenotypes. In a later genetic analysis, a missense DCLRE1C variant was associated with V-gene and J-gene trimming of TCR beta chains, and the association was replicated in an independent cohort. Across donors, most TCR sequences were observed very rarely, whereas some public TCRs were present in many individuals. Immune exposure information for the cohort was limited to CMV serostatus. In this cohort, only TCR beta chains were sequenced, and detectable features were limited by the absence of alpha or paired-chain data. A later analysis found that HLA-associated TCR beta chains were more clonally expanded and had lower generation probabilities than equally common non-associated chains. The earlier analysis of a few hundred of the donors excluded about 16 rarely observed V segments, including chromosome 9 orphons, because counts were too low. The 87-base-pair reads could not distinguish some IMGT-functional V segments, including TRBV6-2 and TRBV6-3, so those segments were excluded. Most CMV-associated TCR beta chains appeared to be HLA-restricted in a later analysis, and the HLA associations seemed to be driven largely by CMV exposure. A further reported finding was that TCR beta sequences accurately predicted the HLA-A and HLA-B alleles for most subjects in the first cohort. Broadly in line with IMGT annotations, most TCR beta V segments showed up in productive rearrangements about 90% or about 30% of the time in an earlier analysis of a few hundred of the donors.

The cohort comprised under 700 healthy bone marrow donors. At the time of sampling, every cohort member was nominally healthy, though immune exposures that went unrecorded were likely present. The donor tested CMV seronegative and was one of the 352 seronegative cohort members. A peripheral blood sample was provided by each donor, and peripheral blood mononuclear cells were used for TCR beta sequencing. The Qiagen DNeasy Blood Extraction Kit was used to extract genomic DNA from the blood cell samples. CDR1 SQVTM and CDR2 ANQGSEA are derived from the germline V gene. Reading from cysteine to phenylalanine, the CDR3 counts 14 amino acids. The retained sequence is limited to the CDR3, 42 bases, with the frame set at the first base. Between the V and J ends, shortened by 6 bases and 4 bases respectively, the junction contains 19 bases. The library was obtained by the immunoSEQ multiplex PCR assay. A mixture of 60 forward primers for TCR Vbeta segments and 13 reverse primers for TCR Jbeta segments was used in the multiplex PCR. The CDR3 region of rearranged TCR beta genes was amplified from genomic DNA by a multiplex PCR assay. The amplified TCR beta libraries were sequenced on the Illumina HiSeq System as 87-base-pair reads. Concerning the study's data processing: A later analysis tallied around 80 million unique TCR beta chains across the 640 or so repertoires, and some 10 million of those chains were shared by two or more donors. Raw reads were error-corrected and collapsed into unique sequences with a nearest-neighbor algorithm that merged closely related sequences to remove PCR and sequencing errors. To assign V, D and J gene segments, CDR3 sequences were aligned to IMGT reference sequences. For a sequence to be retained, at least a six-nucleotide match to both a V gene segment and a J gene segment was required. Rearrangements were classified as productive when the CDR3 lacked stop codons and remained in frame with V and J, and all other rearrangements were classified as non-productive. Following IMGT convention, CDR3 was defined as the stretch from the second conserved V-encoded cysteine to the conserved J-encoded phenylalanine. Sequences without an unambiguous match to a single V gene segment were excluded from the earlier analysis of several hundred of the donors. In an earlier analysis of roughly 600 of the donors, a V segment was called functional when productive rearrangements were above 56.7%, and segregating when the standard deviation between donors exceeded 5%. A statistical classification framework was developed to diagnose cytomegalovirus status using the catalog of TCR beta chain sequences. A later analysis assigned V and J genes by comparing TCR nucleotide sequences with IMGT/GENE-DB human TR gene sequences. In a later analysis, CDR3 sequences and most-parsimonious VDJ recombination scenarios were assigned using the TCRdist pipeline. In a later analysis, each TCR beta chain was defined by its CDR3 amino acid sequence together with its V-gene family, and reads lacking a unique V-gene family were excluded. To address suspected cross-contamination and a sequencing artifact, a later analysis removed roughly 580 highly shared, low-generation-probability nucleotide sequences. In a later analysis, a clonal expansion index for each public chain was calculated from normalized within-repertoire ranks of inferred template counts. In a later analysis, generation probabilities were computed with a VDJ recombination model fitted to out-of-frame rearrangements, and the resulting probabilities were checked against IGoR. A later analysis scored TCR-TCR, TCR-HLA and TCR-CMV co-occurrence with hypergeometric tests, applying a repertoire-size bias correction to TCR pairs. In a later analysis, false discovery rates were estimated by permuting HLA or CMV assignments 20 times. In a later analysis, co-occurring TCRs were grouped with DBSCAN, and TCRdist sequence similarity was added when clustering was performed within HLA-allele-positive subsets. Repertoires with fewer than 30,000 or more than 120,000 public chains were left out of co-occurrence clustering, as were a few repertoires with anomalous nucleotide sharing. What TCRdb holds here is the immuneACCESS table cut down to in-frame rearrangements. Part of the clones is not present; checked against another copy, under half of the missing clones reflect an unresolved V gene, and the others are unexplained. The DNA gave D and trimming, while V, J and clone size come from that table. A total of under 300,000 clones appear in this sample, roughly 70% of them only once. Together, the top ten hold under 2.5% of the sample.

Sequencing was performed on PBMCs. The chain joins TRBV29-1 to TRBJ2-7; the D gene lacks a confident call. The receptor was derived from a female donor in good health and CMV-seronegative. The encoded CDR3 is CSVLDIDTSYEQYF. The base sequence is TGCAGCGTGTTAGATATAGACACAAGTTACGAGCAGTACTTC.